This T cell receptor beta chain was found in a study of cytomegalovirus exposure and HLA in healthy donors. Notes on the study in general: The tendency of first-cohort TCR clusters to co-occur in the 110 or so validation repertoires emerged from a later analysis. There were approximately 150 TCR beta chains listed as cytomegalovirus-associated.

The table came from immunoSEQ multiplex PCR; TCRdb's copy has only in-frame clones and leaves some out. Of some 80,000 clones in the sample, 95% were seen once. Note on this clone: What it binds is not known.

Between the trimmed V and J ends, which lost 9 bases and 8 bases, there was a span of 23 bases. The germline V gene encodes CDR1 MNHGY and CDR2 SAAAGT. The CDR3 length is 15 residues. The sample was PBMCs. This TCR was sampled from a woman between 18 and 29 years old in good health and CMV-seronegative. The rearrangement joins TRBV6-8 to TRBJ2-1; TRBD2 might be the D (5 bases). The CDR3 DNA reads TGTGCCAGTTGCCGTCGTGGTGGGAGAAGTGATGAGCAGTTCTTC. Protein product: CASCRRGGRSDEQFF.